A selection of T cell receptor beta chains follows, all from one sample in a study of T cell clonotyping in hematopoietic cell transplantation. TCRdb keeps only in-frame clones here, not all; method: immunoSEQ multiplex PCR. The profile covers 16,000 or so clones, with 93% appearing a single time and 1.5% to 2% taken by the ten largest. The sample in question was peripheral blood mononuclear cells, obtained before stem cell transplant. The source of these receptors is a man between 18 and 29 years old with biphenotypic leukemia. Some clones in this sample may be carry-over from other donors' samples. The CDR3 runs from the conserved cysteine through the conserved F or W. The D gene is left open where the match is weak. Clone size is stated in some rows and not others, as once, few, many or a class when expanded.

CDR3: CASSLMTGVEQYF
DNA: TGTGCCAGCAGCCTAATGACAGGGGTCGAGCAGTACTTC
D: TRBD1
J: TRBJ2-7
V: TRBV14
size: NA

CDR3: CASSLLAGGTGELFF
DNA: TGTGCCAGCAGCTTACTGGCGGGGGGCACCGGGGAGCTGTTTTTT
D: TRBD2
J: TRBJ2-2
V: TRBV11-3
size: NA

CDR3: CASSQDSASGSSYYGYTF
DNA: TGCGCCAGCAGCCAAGATTCTGCTTCGGGCTCCTCGTACTATGGCTACACCTTC
D: NA
J: TRBJ1-2
V: TRBV4-3
size: NA

CDR3: CASSQGTGYSPFHF
DNA: TGCGCCAGCAGCCAAGGAACAGGGTACTCACCCTTCCACTTT
D: NA
J: TRBJ1-6
V: TRBV4-3
size: NA

CDR3: CASKESGGNTIYF
DNA: TGTGCCAGCAAAGAGTCGGGGGGAAACACCATATATTTT
D: NA
J: TRBJ1-3
V: TRBV6-1
size: NA

CDR3: CASSNGLYEQYF
DNA: TGTGCCAGCAGTAACGGCCTATACGAGCAGTACTTC
D: NA
J: TRBJ2-7
V: TRBV6-5
size: NA

CDR3: CASTPGRGGGTDTQYF
DNA: TGTGCCAGCACCCCGGGTCGTGGCGGGGGCACAGATACGCAGTATTTT
D: NA
J: TRBJ2-3
V: TRBV28
size: NA

CDR3: CAWSVDLTYEQYF
DNA: TGTGCCTGGAGTGTAGACTTAACCTACGAGCAGTACTTC
D: NA
J: TRBJ2-7
V: TRBV30
size: NA

CDR3: CASSLDREGYTF
DNA: TGTGCCAGCAGCTTGGACAGGGAAGGCTACACCTTC
D: NA
J: TRBJ1-2
V: TRBV5-6
size: once

CDR3: CAWSGARDSASNQPQHF
DNA: TGTGCCTGGAGTGGAGCAAGGGACAGCGCGAGCAATCAGCCCCAGCATTTT
D: TRBD1
J: TRBJ1-5
V: TRBV30
size: NA

CDR3: CAIEGRREKLFF
DNA: TGTGCCATAGAGGGGCGCCGTGAAAAACTGTTTTTT
D: NA
J: TRBJ1-4
V: TRBV28
size: NA

CDR3: CASSLIYEQYF
DNA: TGTGCCAGCAGTCTGATATACGAGCAGTACTTC
D: NA
J: TRBJ2-7
V: TRBV6-1
size: NA

CDR3: CASSPYRSYEQYF
DNA: TGTGCCAGCAGCCCGTACAGGAGCTACGAGCAGTACTTC
D: NA
J: TRBJ2-7
V: TRBV5-6
size: NA

CDR3: CASSSDRGLYEQYF
DNA: TGTGCCAGCAGCTCGGACAGGGGGCTCTACGAGCAGTACTTC
D: TRBD1
J: TRBJ2-7
V: TRBV13
size: NA

CDR3: CASSLEAGSSYEQYF
DNA: TGTGCCAGCAGCCTGGAGGCCGGAAGCTCCTACGAGCAGTACTTC
D: NA
J: TRBJ2-7
V: TRBV7-6
size: NA

CDR3: CASSRRLAGNYEQYF
DNA: TGTGCCAGCAGCAGAAGACTAGCGGGGAACTACGAGCAGTACTTC
D: TRBD2
J: TRBJ2-7
V: TRBV7-2
size: NA

CDR3: CASSQAVQIGQPQHF
DNA: TGCGCCAGCAGCCAAGCAGTACAAATAGGTCAGCCCCAGCATTTT
D: NA
J: TRBJ1-5
V: TRBV4-1
size: NA

CDR3: CASRSYGYTF
DNA: TGTGCCAGCAGAAGCTATGGCTACACCTTC
D: NA
J: TRBJ1-2
V: TRBV2
size: NA

CDR3: CASSSYRERSRNTQYF
DNA: TGTGCCAGCAGCTCATACAGGGAAAGAAGTCGGAATACGCAGTATTTT
D: NA
J: TRBJ2-3
V: TRBV11-2
size: NA

CDR3: CASSYGGTGTFEAFF
DNA: TGTGCCAGCAGTTACGGAGGGACAGGGACCTTCGAGGCTTTCTTT
D: TRBD1
J: TRBJ1-1
V: TRBV6-5
size: NA

CDR3: CASSYHPGQNHYEQYF
DNA: TGTGCCAGCAGTTATCACCCCGGCCAGAACCACTACGAGCAGTACTTC
D: NA
J: TRBJ2-7
V: TRBV27
size: NA

CDR3: CASSSRGRETQYF
DNA: TGTGCCAGCAGCTCTAGGGGCCGGGAGACCCAGTACTTC
D: NA
J: TRBJ2-5
V: TRBV7-2
size: NA

CDR3: CASSWRGDSPLHF
DNA: TGTGCCAGCAGTTGGAGGGGGGATTCACCCCTCCACTTT
D: NA
J: TRBJ1-6
V: TRBV27
size: once

CDR3: CASSPMEGWEQYF
DNA: TGCGCCAGCAGCCCGATGGAGGGCTGGGAGCAGTACTTC
D: NA
J: TRBJ2-7
V: TRBV5-1
size: NA

CDR3: CASSRGQRSPLHF
DNA: TGTGCCAGCAGCCGAGGACAGCGGTCACCCCTCCACTTT
D: NA
J: TRBJ1-6
V: TRBV7-2
size: NA

CDR3: CASSPRQGRTDTQYF
DNA: TGTGCCAGCTCACCTAGACAGGGTCGCACAGATACGCAGTATTTT
D: TRBD1
J: TRBJ2-3
V: TRBV18
size: NA

CDR3: CASSTPWTGQIYVTSYNEQFF
DNA: TGTGCCAGCAGTACCCCCTGGACAGGACAGATTTACGTAACGTCCTACAATGAGCAGTTCTTC
D: TRBD1
J: TRBJ2-1
V: TRBV28
size: NA

CDR3: CASSLDRFNQPQHF
DNA: TGTGCCAGCAGTCTAGACAGATTCAATCAGCCCCAGCATTTT
D: NA
J: TRBJ1-5
V: TRBV27
size: NA

CDR3: CASSSTGPSYEQYF
DNA: TGTGCCAGTAGTAGTACAGGGCCTTCCTACGAGCAGTACTTC
D: NA
J: TRBJ2-7
V: TRBV19
size: NA

CDR3: CASSLSVSSFDEQFF
DNA: TGTGCCAGCAGCTTAAGCGTCTCAAGTTTTGATGAGCAGTTCTTC
D: NA
J: TRBJ2-1
V: TRBV7-9
size: NA

CDR3: CASTTTSGASHGYTF
DNA: TGTGCCAGCACCACCACATCTGGGGCCTCCCATGGCTACACCTTC
D: NA
J: TRBJ1-2
V: TRBV6-5
size: NA

CDR3: CASSGGGADGYTF
DNA: TGTGCCAGCAGTGGTGGGGGGGCCGATGGCTACACCTTC
D: NA
J: TRBJ1-2
V: TRBV2
size: NA

CDR3: CASSLGQAVPATNEKLFF
DNA: TGTGCCAGCTCCCTTGGACAGGCCGTACCTGCAACTAATGAAAAACTGTTTTTT
D: TRBD1
J: TRBJ1-4
V: TRBV18
size: few

CDR3: CAWSTLWVRGYTF
DNA: TGTGCCTGGAGCACCTTATGGGTTAGAGGCTACACCTTC
D: NA
J: TRBJ1-2
V: TRBV30
size: NA

CDR3: CASSFGAGSNTGELFF
DNA: TGCGCCAGCAGCTTTGGAGCGGGCTCGAACACCGGGGAGCTGTTTTTT
D: NA
J: TRBJ2-2
V: TRBV5-1
size: NA

CDR3: CASSLHSYEQYF
DNA: TGTGCCAGCAGCTTACACTCCTACGAGCAGTACTTC
D: NA
J: TRBJ2-7
V: TRBV7-2
size: NA

CDR3: CASSGQDRGSEAFF
DNA: TGCGCCAGCAGCGGGCAGGACAGGGGAAGTGAAGCTTTCTTT
D: TRBD1
J: TRBJ1-1
V: TRBV5-1
size: NA

CDR3: CASSHPLGRVGTEAFF
DNA: TGCGCCAGCAGCCATCCCCTGGGGAGGGTGGGCACTGAAGCTTTCTTT
D: NA
J: TRBJ1-1
V: TRBV4-1
size: NA

CDR3: CASSDPRGDGYTF
DNA: TGTGCCAGCAGCGATCCTAGGGGAGATGGCTACACCTTC
D: NA
J: TRBJ1-2
V: TRBV9
size: NA

CDR3: CASSPPGGKLFF
DNA: TGTGCCAGCAGCCCCCCTGGAGGAAAACTGTTTTTT
D: NA
J: TRBJ1-4
V: TRBV14
size: once

CDR3: CASSSILTSGGPTAYEQYF
DNA: TGTGCCAGCAGCTCCATATTGACTAGCGGGGGGCCGACGGCCTACGAGCAGTACTTC
D: TRBD2
J: TRBJ2-7
V: TRBV13
size: NA

CDR3: CASSPRWGTGELFF
DNA: TGCGCCAGCAGCCCACGGTGGGGGACCGGGGAGCTGTTTTTT
D: NA
J: TRBJ2-2
V: TRBV4-3
size: NA

CDR3: CASSLTKYGDIQYF
DNA: TGTGCCAGCAGCTTAACCAAGTATGGAGACATTCAGTACTTC
D: NA
J: TRBJ2-4
V: TRBV7-9
size: once

CDR3: CASSFRDRAENEQFF
DNA: TGCGCCAGCAGCTTCCGGGACAGGGCCGAGAATGAGCAGTTCTTC
D: TRBD1
J: TRBJ2-1
V: TRBV5-1
size: NA

CDR3: CAWSVRERDTEAFF
DNA: TGTGCCTGGAGTGTACGGGAGAGGGACACTGAAGCTTTCTTT
D: NA
J: TRBJ1-1
V: TRBV30
size: NA

CDR3: CASRAGTGVSIYNSPLHF
DNA: TGTGCCAGCAGGGCCGGGACAGGGGTCTCGATTTATAATTCACCCCTCCACTTT
D: TRBD1
J: TRBJ1-6
V: TRBV6-4
size: few

CDR3: CASRLTGASYEQYF
DNA: TGTGCCAGCAGATTAACAGGGGCCTCCTACGAGCAGTACTTC
D: TRBD1
J: TRBJ2-7
V: TRBV6-5
size: NA

CDR3: CASSLALGRGTGELFF
DNA: TGCGCCAGCAGCCTGGCCCTTGGCAGGGGCACCGGGGAGCTGTTTTTT
D: NA
J: TRBJ2-2
V: TRBV4-3
size: NA

CDR3: CASSRGDSGEGETQYF
DNA: TGTGCCAGCAGCCGGGGAGATAGCGGGGAAGGAGAGACCCAGTACTTC
D: TRBD2
J: TRBJ2-5
V: TRBV7-2
size: once

CDR3: CASSPSLGIQPQHF
DNA: TGTGCCAGCAGCCCAAGTCTAGGGATTCAGCCCCAGCATTTT
D: NA
J: TRBJ1-5
V: TRBV6-5
size: NA

CDR3: CAWSDERQETQYF
DNA: TGTGCCTGGAGTGATGAGCGGCAAGAGACCCAGTACTTC
D: NA
J: TRBJ2-5
V: TRBV30
size: NA

CDR3: CASSSRPGELFF
DNA: TGTGCCAGCAGCTCCAGGCCCGGGGAGCTGTTTTTT
D: NA
J: TRBJ2-2
V: TRBV7-9
size: NA

CDR3: CASSLGGLGQETQYF
DNA: TGCGCCAGCAGCTTGGGAGGACTAGGCCAAGAGACCCAGTACTTC
D: TRBD2
J: TRBJ2-5
V: TRBV5-1
size: NA

CDR3: CASSIGASYEQYF
DNA: TGTGCCAGCAGTATCGGGGCTTCCTACGAGCAGTACTTC
D: NA
J: TRBJ2-7
V: TRBV6-5
size: NA

CDR3: CASSYSYEQYF
DNA: TGTGCCAGCAGCTACTCCTACGAGCAGTACTTC
D: NA
J: TRBJ2-7
V: TRBV2
size: NA